Listed here are 14 T cell receptor beta chains from one sample, sequenced in a study of cytomegalovirus exposure and HLA in healthy donors. PCR amplification relied on 60 Vbeta primers (plus 13 Jbeta primers). TCRdb keeps only in-frame clones here, not all; method: immunoSEQ multiplex PCR. The sample lists 100,000 or so clones, under 85% occurring once. Sequenced: PBMCs. These receptors all stem from a man aged 30 to 39 in good health and CMV-seronegative.

The rearrangement joins TRBV29-1 to TRBJ2-5, with a weak D call TRBD1 (6 bases). The CDR3 runs 15 residues. Trimming took 4 bases from V and 5 from J, leaving 20 bases between them. The germline V gene encodes CDR1 SQVTM and CDR2 ANQGSEA. The CDR3 sequence is CSVGTPGLGAETQYF. For the CDR3, the DNA is TGCAGCGTTGGTACCCCCGGTTTGGGGGCGGAGACCCAGTACTTC. The complete variable domain, with remaining parts taken from reference TRBV29-1 and TRBJ2-5, reads SAVISQKPSRDICQRGTSLTIQCQVDSQVTMMFWYRQQPGQSLTLIATANQGSEATYESGFVIDKFPISRPNLTFSTLTVSNMSPEDSSIYLCSVGTPGLGAETQYFGPGTRLLVL.

This clone was seen a few times. V usage is TRBV6-5 and J usage is TRBJ1-5; possibly TRBD1 for D (5 bases). Germline V gene sequence: CDR1 MNHEY, CDR2 SVGAGI. CDR3 length: 14 amino acids. The V gene lost 5 bases and the J gene lost 4 bases, with 12 bases spanning the gap. DNA for the CDR3: TGTGCCAGCAGTCCTCCTGACAGTAATCAGCCCCAGCATTTT. This encodes CASSPPDSNQPQHF.

This clone was picked up a small number of times. V and J are TRBV4-1 and TRBJ1-3; D is undetermined. The CDR3 runs to 15 residues. Germline loops: CDR1 MGHRA, CDR2 YSYEKL. Trimming left V 1 base short and J 8 bases short, with 15 bases between. The CDR3: CASSQGALRLDTIYF. CDR3 DNA: TGCGCCAGCAGCCAAGGGGCCCTCCGGTTGGACACCATATATTTT.

The chain employs TRBV5-1 and TRBJ2-3, with no clear D. Germline V lookup: CDR1 SGHRS, CDR2 YFSETQ. Trimming took off 5 bases at V and 0 bases at J, with 7 bases between the two ends. The CDR3 runs 13 residues. In nucleotides, the CDR3 is TGCGCCAGCAGAGGAGTTAGCACAGATACGCAGTATTTT. It is translated as CASRGVSTDTQYF. Looking up the rest from reference TRBV5-1 and TRBJ2-3 gives the full variable domain: KAGVTQTPRYLIKTRGQQVTLSCSPISGHRSVSWYQQTPGQGLQFLFEYFSETQRNKGNFPGRFSGRQFSNSRSEMNVSTLELGDSALYLCASRGVSTDTQYFGPGTRLTVL.

The chain combines TRBV10-2 with TRBJ1-4; unclear D gene. The V gene's germline CDR1 is WSHSY and CDR2 SAAADI. Trimming took 2 bases from V and 0 from J, leaving 13 bases between them. This CDR3 is 17 amino acids long. The CDR3 DNA reads TGCGCCAGCAGTGAGGGGATGCGGAGGGCAACTAATGAAAAACTGTTTTTT. It encodes CASSEGMRRATNEKLFF.

The V and J genes are TRBV30 and TRBJ2-5; D perhaps matches TRBD2 (6 bases). CDR1 GTSNPN and CDR2 SVGIG come from the germline V gene (reference sequence). The germline V and J ends were trimmed by 1 base and 5 bases, with 14 bases remaining between them. This CDR3 is built from 14 residues. The CDR3 DNA reads as TGTGCCTGGAGTGAAAACCTAGCGCTGGAGACCCAGTACTTC. Amino acid sequence: CAWSENLALETQYF.

The chain couples TRBV28 to TRBJ1-5; the D gene is possibly TRBD1 (5 bases). This CDR3 is built from 13 residues. Trimming took off 6 bases at V and 9 bases at J, with 15 bases between the two ends. Germline V gene data show CDR1 as MDHEN and CDR2 as SYDVKM. DNA for the CDR3: TGTGCCAGCAGAACATCGGGGGACGTGCCCCAGCATTTT. Translating it yields CASRTSGDVPQHF.

This clone was recorded a few times. The chain employs TRBV6-5 and TRBJ2-3, with 10 positions matching TRBD2. This CDR3 is 14 amino acids long. Germline V gene data show CDR1 as MNHEY and CDR2 as SVGAGI. After removal of 8 bases from V and 3 bases from J, the junction contained 5 bases not matched to a gene. CDR3 nucleotides: TGTGCCAGCCGAGCGGGAGGGAGAACAGATACGCAGTATTTT. Translating it yields CASRAGGRTDTQYF.

The V call is TRBV7-9, the J call TRBJ1-1, with D hard to call. V was pared by 5 bases and J by 1 base, with 11 bases between. Germline CDR1 SEHNR, CDR2 FQNEAQ (reference sequence). The CDR3 spans 14 residues. The CDR3 loop reads CASSPASGNTEAFF. The CDR3 DNA reads TGTGCCAGCAGCCCAGCTAGTGGGAACACTGAAGCTTTCTTT.

The rearrangement uses TRBV2 and TRBJ2-5; the D gene is possibly TRBD1 (5 bases). Germline values: CDR1 SNHLY, CDR2 FYNNEI. The length of the CDR3 is 14 residues. V was cut by 7 bases and J by 2 bases, with 14 bases left in between. The CDR3 DNA is TGTGCCAGCAAGGCAGACAGCTCTCAAGAGACCCAGTACTTC. As protein: CASKADSSQETQYF.

The chain combines TRBV2 with TRBJ1-4, with 10 positions matching TRBD1. The CDR3 covers 16 residues. CDR1 and CDR2 (germline): SNHLY, FYNNEI. V trimming: 6 bases; J trimming: 5 bases; junction bases outside the gene matches: 9. The CDR3 is CASRRDGTGVNEKLFF. In DNA, the CDR3 is TGTGCCAGCAGGAGAGACGGGACAGGGGTAAATGAAAAACTGTTTTTT.

This rearrangement joins TRBV5-4 to TRBJ2-2; 8 bases line up with TRBD2. From germline, CDR1 is SGHNT and CDR2 YYREEE (reference sequence). V gave up 0 bases and J gave up 6 bases; unmatched junction bases: 7. CDR3 size: 16 residues. The CDR3 DNA follows: TGTGCCAGCAGCTTGGGGGTTAGCGGGAAAGCCGGGGAGCTGTTTTTT. It yields the protein CASSLGVSGKAGELFF.

This clone appeared a few times. V gene TRBV7-2 combines with J gene TRBJ2-3; D is possibly TRBD2 (6 bases). This CDR3 has 13 residues. The V and J ends lost 2 bases and 4 bases respectively, with 7 bases between them. Germline CDR1 SGHTA, CDR2 FQGNSA. In DNA, the CDR3 is TGTGCCAGCAGCTTAAGGGAGGCAGATACGCAGTATTTT. Protein product: CASSLREADTQYF. Supplemented by reference TRBV7-2 and TRBJ2-3, the full variable domain reads GAGVSQSPSNKVTEKGKDVELRCDPISGHTALYWYRQSLGQGLEFLIYFQGNSAPDKSGLPSDRFSAERTGGSVSTLTIQRTQQEDSAVYLCASSLREADTQYFGPGTRLTVL.

V gene TRBV19 combines with J gene TRBJ2-3; 10 bases agree with TRBD1. CDR3 length: 15 amino acids. The germline V gene has CDR1 LNHDA and CDR2 SQIVND (reference sequence). After removal of 8 bases from V and 1 base from J, the junction contained 6 bases not matched to a gene. CDR3 loop: CASWAGTGGTDTQYF. The DNA of the CDR3 is TGTGCCAGTTGGGCCGGGACAGGGGGCACAGATACGCAGTATTTT.